Below are 12 T cell receptor beta chains sequenced from a single sample in a study of cytomegalovirus exposure and HLA in healthy donors. Primers: 60 Vbeta forward and 13 Jbeta reverse. The protocol was immunoSEQ multiplex PCR, while the TCRdb copy is restricted to in-frame clones and leaves out a portion. The sample lists fewer than 85,000 clones, 74% occurring once. Sequencing was done on a sample of PBMCs. These receptors all stem from a man aged 40-49 years in good health and CMV-seropositive.

The table lists this clone with a few counts. The chain links TRBV7-9 to TRBJ2-7; 8 positions match TRBD1. Germline trimming cut 4 bases from V and 6 bases from J; bases unmatched to any gene: 11. Per the germline V gene, CDR1 is SEHNR and CDR2 is FQNEAQ (reference sequence). The CDR3 consists of 15 residues. The CDR3 sequence: CASSSPTTGEREQYF. CDR3 DNA sequence: TGTGCCAGCAGCTCGCCCACGACAGGGGAGCGCGAGCAGTACTTC.

This clone was counted once. The V call is TRBV7-6, the J call TRBJ1-5; 7 bases match TRBD1. V lost 4 bases, J lost 4 bases, and 7 bases stayed unmatched. The CDR3 loop spans 15 amino acids. Germline V gene sequence: CDR1 SGHVS, CDR2 FNYEAQ. CDR3 DNA: TGTGCCAGCAGCTCGGAATCGGGACAGAATCAGCCCCAGCATTTT. It translates to CASSSESGQNQPQHF.

The chain has TRBV19 and TRBJ1-6; 11 nucleotides line up with TRBD1. Germline CDR1 reads LNHDA; CDR2 reads SQIVND (reference sequence). The CDR3 spans 15 residues. V shed 4 bases and J 7 bases; nucleotides not matched to a gene: 3. CDR3 in amino acids: CASSNRDRGNSPLHF. The CDR3 DNA follows: TGTGCCAGTAGTAACCGGGACAGGGGGAATTCACCCCTCCACTTT.

The rearrangement uses TRBV7-2 and TRBJ1-6; 8 bases are a match to TRBD1. Looked up from germline, CDR1 is SGHTA and CDR2 is FQGNSA. This CDR3 region has 15 residues. The ends lost 5 bases at V and 7 bases at J; junction bases unmatched: 7. The CDR3 DNA reads TGTGCCAGCAGCCTCCGCAGGGACAGGAATTCACCCCTCCACTTT. Amino acid sequence: CASSLRRDRNSPLHF.

The chain combines TRBV18 with TRBJ1-4; D remains ambiguous. The CDR3 sequence is 18 residues long. V was clipped by 3 bases and J by 3 bases, with 20 bases between them. Germline V gene data show CDR1 as KGHSH and CDR2 as LQKENI. The CDR3 protein is CASSPRLSPQAANEKLFF. The CDR3 nucleotides read TGTGCCAGCTCACCGAGACTGAGCCCACAAGCGGCTAATGAAAAACTGTTTTTT. Combining the CDR3 with reference TRBV18 and TRBJ1-4 gives the whole variable domain NAGVMQNPRHLVRRRGQEARLRCSPMKGHSHVYWYRQLPEEGLKFMVYLQKENIIDESGMPKERFSAEFPKEGPSILRIQQVVRGDSAAYFCASSPRLSPQAANEKLFFGSGTQLSVL.

The rearrangement links TRBV19 to TRBJ2-6; TRBD1 aligns across 7 bases. This CDR3 is 15 amino acids long. Per the germline V gene, CDR1 is LNHDA and CDR2 is SQIVND (reference sequence). V shed 2 bases and J 2 bases; nucleotides not matched to a gene: 0. In nucleotides, the CDR3 is TGTGCCAGTAGTATAACAGGGGCTGGGGCCAACGTCCTGACTTTC. Translating gives CASSITGAGANVLTF.

This clone was observed once. This chain connects TRBV5-1 to TRBJ2-3; TRBD2 matches 8 bases. CDR3 length: 16 residues. Unmatched junction bases numbered 7, after V lost 0 bases and J lost 4 bases. Germline CDR1 reads SGHRS; CDR2 reads YFSETQ. CDR3 DNA sequence: TGCGCCAGCAGCTTGGATGCGGGAGGATCTTCAGATACGCAGTATTTT. Its protein product is CASSLDAGGSSDTQYF.

This clone was picked up a small number of times. The chain recombines TRBV4-3 with TRBJ1-2, with D uncertain. Germline V gene sequence: CDR1 LGHNA, CDR2 YSLEER. This CDR3 contains 13 residues. Between the trimmed V and J ends, which lost 3 bases and 12 bases, there was a span of 17 bases. The CDR3 region has the DNA TGCGCCAGCAGCCAGGTCGTGGAGGAGGCAAACACCTTC. It encodes CASSQVVEEANTF.

This clone qualifies as large. This chain joins TRBV9 and TRBJ1-4; TRBD1 agrees at 7 bases. This CDR3 is 16 amino acids long. The V gene end was trimmed by 0 bases and the J gene end by 7 bases; junction bases not matched to a gene: 9. Looked up from germline, CDR1 is SGDLS and CDR2 is YYNGEE. CDR3 loop: CASSVAGRGNSEKLFF. In nucleotides, the CDR3 is TGTGCCAGCAGCGTAGCCGGCAGGGGGAACTCTGAAAAACTGTTTTTT. The variable domain in full, with the rest retrieved from reference TRBV9 and TRBJ1-4, is DSGVTQTPKHLITATGQRVTLRCSPRSGDLSVYWYQQSLDQGLQFLIQYYNGEERAKGNILERFSAQQFPDLHSELNLSSLELGDSALYFCASSVAGRGNSEKLFFGSGTQLSVL.

This clone was seen a few times. The same CDR3 can be traced to other DNA sequences in this sample. The rearrangement joins TRBV28 to TRBJ1-2; a possible D gene is TRBD1 (6 bases). The CDR3 contains 14 residues. V lost 3 bases and J lost 0, with 8 bases in between. Germline V gives CDR1 MDHEN, CDR2 SYDVKM. The CDR3 nucleotides read TGTGCCAGCAGTTTGGGGACAACTAACTATGGCTACACCTTC. It yields the protein CASSLGTTNYGYTF.

CDR3 DNA: TGTGCCAGCAGCCTCTACGCGACAGCTAACTATGGCTACACCTTC. Its protein is CASSLYATANYGYTF. The chain carries TRBV7-6 and TRBJ1-2, with D perhaps TRBD1 (5 bases). Germline assignment: CDR1 SGHVS and CDR2 FNYEAQ. This CDR3 spans 15 amino acids. V was trimmed by 5 bases and J by 0 bases, leaving 13 bases between them.

The J gene is TRBJ1-5, the V gene TRBV19; tentative D call: TRBD1 (5 bases). The CDR3 loop spans 13 amino acids. Trimming stripped 7 bases from V and 1 base from J, with 8 bases between. Germline V gene sequence: CDR1 LNHDA, CDR2 SQIVND (reference sequence). CDR3 DNA: TGTGCCAGTAATCAGGGAAGCAATCAGCCCCAGCATTTT. Protein sequence: CASNQGSNQPQHF.